These 26 T cell receptor beta chains were all obtained from the same sample, sequenced in a study of Ad26.COV2.S vaccination and SARS-CoV-2 variants. Treatment meaning: about 20 received Ad26.COV2.S at low or high dose, single or two shots; about 5 received placebo; per-sample allocation not given. Following the first vaccine or placebo injection, samples were taken on day 63. Profiling relied on immunoSEQ multiplex PCR, and the TCRdb table lists in-frame clones only, not all of them. Of 510,000 or so clones listed, approximately 90% are singletons. Sequencing used peripheral blood, obtained in a trial of Ad26.COV2.S vaccine versus placebo. These receptors came from a person aged 18 to 59 who received the Ad26.COV2.S COVID-19 vaccine or a placebo.

The rearrangement uses TRBV6-5 and TRBJ1-5; D is uncertain. CDR3 size: 15 residues. Germline loops: CDR1 MNHEY, CDR2 SVGAGI. The V and J ends lost 1 base and 3 bases respectively, with 10 bases between them. CDR3 sequence (DNA): TGTGCCAGCAGTTACTTTGGGGATCCCAATCAGCCCCAGCATTTT. Protein product: CASSYFGDPNQPQHF.

This clone occurred a few times. In the same sample, other DNA sequences code for this CDR3. This rearrangement joins TRBV7-9 to TRBJ1-6, with D perhaps TRBD1 (6 bases). With 1 base removed from V and 6 bases from J, the gap between germline ends came to 7 bases. The CDR3 extends over 14 amino acids. Germline V gene sequence: CDR1 SEHNR, CDR2 FQNEAQ (reference sequence). CDR3 amino acids: CASSLGRGNSPLHF. CDR3 nucleotides: TGTGCCAGCAGCTTAGGCAGGGGTAATTCACCCCTCCACTTT. Drawing the rest from reference TRBV7-9 and TRBJ1-6, the complete variable domain is DTGVSQNPRHKITKRGQNVTFRCDPISEHNRLYWYRQTLGQGPEFLTYFQNEAQLEKSRLLSDRFSAERPKGSFSTLEIQRTEQGDSAMYLCASSLGRGNSPLHFGNGTRLTVT.

This chain links TRBV10-3 with TRBJ2-3; D gene unclear. V lost 4 bases and J lost 1, with 3 bases in between. The CDR3 contains 12 residues. From germline, CDR1 is ENHRY and CDR2 SYGVKD. As DNA, the CDR3 is TGTGCCATCAGTGGAGGCACAGATACGCAGTATTTT. The encoded protein is CAISGGTDTQYF.

The rearrangement uses TRBV19 and TRBJ2-1, with a weak D call TRBD1 (6 bases). Trimming shortened V by 6 bases and J by 6 bases, and 18 bases separated the two germline ends. The germline gives CDR1 LNHDA, CDR2 SQIVND (reference sequence). CDR3 length equals 15 residues. CDR3 DNA sequence: TGTGCCAGTAGCATGCCAGGGACAAGCCGCAATGAGCAGTTCTTC. Its protein product is CASSMPGTSRNEQFF.

The V and J genes are TRBV27 and TRBJ2-7; 7 bases map to TRBD2. The CDR3 has 16 residues. V gave up 4 bases and J gave up 6 bases; unmatched junction bases: 15. The germline CDR1 and CDR2 sequences are MNHEY and SMNVEV (reference sequence). The CDR3 DNA sequence: TGTGCCAGCAGTTCCCCTGCGGGAGCGTCTTTTTCCGAGCAGTACTTC. Translation gives CASSSPAGASFSEQYF.

The chain links TRBV3-1 (or the pseudogene TRBV3-2) to TRBJ2-2; 10 nucleotides agree with TRBD1. Losses at the gene ends were 6 bases for V and 6 bases for J; bases not matched to a gene: 7. Germline V lookup: CDR1 LGHDT, CDR2 YNNKEL (reference sequence). This CDR3 spans 15 amino acids. Here the CDR3 DNA reads TGTGCCAGCAGACGACAGGGGGCGATTTCCGGGGAGCTGTTTTTT. This encodes CASRRQGAISGELFF.

The chain recombines TRBV7-2 with TRBJ2-1, with 11 bases identical to TRBD2. The V and J ends lost 2 bases and 2 bases, in that order; junction bases with no gene match: 2. The CDR3 is made up of 16 amino acids. Germline V gene data show CDR1 as SGHTA and CDR2 as FQGNSA. DNA of the CDR3: TGTGCCAGCAGCTTACAACTAGCGGGAGCCTACAATGAGCAGTTCTTC. As protein: CASSLQLAGAYNEQFF.

This chain uses TRBV2 with TRBJ2-7, with a tentative D call TRBD2 (6 bases). There are 15 residues in the CDR3. CDR1 and CDR2 (germline): SNHLY, FYNNEI. Trimming pared 6 bases from V and 7 bases from J, leaving 22 bases between. The CDR3 reads CASREILGEGGEQYF. The CDR3 region has the DNA TGTGCCAGCAGGGAAATACTGGGCGAGGGAGGAGAGCAGTACTTC.

J is TRBJ1-2 and V is TRBV5-4, with 8 bases matching TRBD1. Germline CDR1 SGHNT, CDR2 YYREEE (reference sequence). The CDR3 is made up of 14 amino acids. The ends lost 1 base at V and 5 bases at J; junction bases unmatched: 4. CDR3 region: CASSLPGQAYGYTF. The CDR3 DNA is TGTGCCAGCAGCTTGCCGGGACAGGCGTATGGCTACACCTTC.

J is TRBJ1-1 and V is TRBV5-6; D not certain. Germline-derived CDR1 and CDR2 are SGHDT and YYEEEE. Trimming removed 4 bases at V and 3 bases at J, with 22 bases between. The CDR3 consists of 17 residues. As DNA, the CDR3 is TGTGCCAGCAGCCCCCTGGGTAACCCCGGCCCGGACACTGAAGCTTTCTTT. Translation gives CASSPLGNPGPDTEAFF.

The genes are TRBV28 and TRBJ1-1; D remains ambiguous. Germline CDR1 and CDR2: MDHEN and SYDVKM. V gave up 1 base and J gave up 1 base, with 7 bases separating them. The CDR3 length is 14 residues. The CDR3 region has the DNA TGTGCCAGCAGTTTATTGGGTCAGAACACTGAAGCTTTCTTT. This gives the protein CASSLLGQNTEAFF.

The rearrangement uses TRBV9 and TRBJ1-2, with a weak D call TRBD1 (6 bases). The V gene's germline CDR1 is SGDLS and CDR2 YYNGEE. CDR3 length: 16 amino acids. Trimming removed 0 bases at V and 4 bases at J, with 16 bases between. The CDR3 sequence: CASSVAMRGGPYGYTF. As DNA, the CDR3 is TGTGCCAGCAGCGTAGCTATGAGGGGGGGACCCTATGGCTACACCTTC.

The chain combines TRBV5-1 with TRBJ2-7, with D tentatively TRBD2 (6 bases). Germline values: CDR1 SGHRS, CDR2 YFSETQ. The V end lost 4 bases, the J end lost 0 bases, and 14 bases lay between the germline ends. The CDR3 length is 15 residues. This CDR3 is CASSGGTLGSYEQYF. CDR3 nucleotides: TGCGCCAGCAGCGGGGGGACCTTGGGCTCCTACGAGCAGTACTTC.

The V call is TRBV4-3, the J call TRBJ2-3; D possibly corresponds to TRBD1 (5 bases). This CDR3 contains 15 residues. The ends were cut back, 4 bases at V and 4 bases at J, with 15 bases in the middle. The V gene's germline CDR1 is LGHNA and CDR2 YSLEER. CDR3 bases: TGCGCCAGCAGCCGACAGCTGATAGGCCCAGATACGCAGTATTTT. Translated: CASSRQLIGPDTQYF.

J is TRBJ2-1 and V is TRBV4-3; TRBD2 matches at 10 bases. V lost 4 bases, J lost 6 bases, and 3 bases stayed unmatched. Germline loops: CDR1 LGHNA, CDR2 YSLEER. CDR3 length: 14 amino acids. The CDR3 coding sequence is TGCGCCAGCAGCCCCGGACTAGCGGTCAATGAGCAGTTCTTC. Its protein is CASSPGLAVNEQFF.

The chain couples TRBV27 to TRBJ1-1; D unclear. The length of the CDR3 is 15 residues. Germline V gives CDR1 MNHEY, CDR2 SMNVEV (reference sequence). The V end was cut by 4 bases, the J end by 5 bases, with 17 bases between. The CDR3 DNA is TGTGCCAGCAGTTCCCCCAGCCGCAGGCGGACTGAAGCTTTCTTT. Amino acids: CASSSPSRRRTEAFF.

The chain joins TRBV6-2 or TRBV6-3 to TRBJ2-7; 7 nucleotides align to TRBD2. Germline V CDR1 and CDR2: MNHEY, SVGEGT. Trimming cost V 2 bases and J 0 bases; bases outside gene matches: 4. This CDR3 is 15 amino acids long. CDR3 bases: TGTGCCAGCAGTTACGGCGGACTAGACTCCTACGAGCAGTACTTC. Its translation: CASSYGGLDSYEQYF.

V is TRBV28 and J is TRBJ2-3, with TRBD1 as a possible D gene (5 bases). Germline CDR1 is MDHEN and CDR2 is SYDVKM. V lost 3 bases and J lost 4, with 17 bases in between. This CDR3 has 16 residues. The DNA of the CDR3 is TGTGCCAGCAGTTTGCAAGGGCCAGGGTATCCAGATACGCAGTATTTT. The encoded protein is CASSLQGPGYPDTQYF.

The chain couples TRBV7-2 to TRBJ2-1, with D possibly TRBD1 on 5 matching bases. There are 12 residues in the CDR3. V gave up 5 bases and J gave up 7 bases, with 9 bases separating them. Germline V gives CDR1 SGHTA, CDR2 FQGNSA. CDR3 sequence: CASSPRVNEQFF. CDR3 DNA sequence: TGTGCCAGCAGCCCCAGGGTGAATGAGCAGTTCTTC. Full variable domain (rest looked up from reference TRBV7-2 and TRBJ2-1): GAGVSQSPSNKVTEKGKDVELRCDPISGHTALYWYRQSLGQGLEFLIYFQGNSAPDKSGLPSDRFSAERTGGSVSTLTIQRTQQEDSAVYLCASSPRVNEQFFGPGTRLTVL.

This chain uses TRBV28 with TRBJ2-3, with a possible D match to TRBD2 (5 bases). This CDR3 comprises 13 residues. The ends were cut back, 7 bases at V and 2 bases at J, with 10 bases in the middle. Germline loops: CDR1 MDHEN, CDR2 SYDVKM. The CDR3 DNA follows: TGTGCCAGCACCTCGGGGTTCACAGATACGCAGTATTTT. It is translated as CASTSGFTDTQYF. Using reference TRBV28 and TRBJ2-3 for the parts outside the CDR3, the full variable domain is DVKVTQSSRYLVKRTGEKVFLECVQDMDHENMFWYRQDPGLGLRLIYFSYDVKMKEKGDIPEGYSVSREKKERFSLILESASTNQTSMYLCASTSGFTDTQYFGPGTRLTVL.

This chain joins TRBV7-9 and TRBJ2-5; 10 positions match TRBD1. Germline V gene lookup returns CDR1 SEHNR and CDR2 FQNEAQ (reference sequence). V was clipped by 5 bases and J by 0 bases; unmatched bases: 6. This CDR3 has 16 residues. This CDR3 reads CASSPLGQGYQETQYF. The CDR3 DNA sequence: TGTGCCAGCAGCCCGCTGGGACAGGGGTACCAAGAGACCCAGTACTTC.

The CDR3 spells CASSQEQGSETQYF. The CDR3 region has the DNA TGTGCCAGCTCCCAAGAACAGGGTTCGGAGACCCAGTACTTC. The V call is TRBV18, the J call TRBJ2-5; possibly TRBD1 for D (6 bases). The CDR3 contains 14 residues. Deletions cut 6 bases from V and 5 bases from J, with 16 bases between. Germline V gives CDR1 KGHSH, CDR2 LQKENI.

The rearrangement joins TRBV5-1 to TRBJ2-5; the D gene could be TRBD1 or TRBD2 (5 bases each). CDR3 length: 15 residues. Germline V gene data show CDR1 as SGHRS and CDR2 as YFSETQ. V lost 5 bases and J lost 1, with 15 bases in between. CDR3 loop: CASRPGRDIQETQYF. In nucleotides, the CDR3 is TGCGCCAGCAGACCGGGACGCGATATCCAAGAGACCCAGTACTTC.

V gene TRBV30 combines with J gene TRBJ2-2, with D hard to call. Looked up from germline, CDR1 is GTSNPN and CDR2 is SVGIG (reference sequence). This CDR3 is built from 11 residues. V gave up 4 bases and J gave up 6 bases, with 6 bases separating them. The CDR3 coding sequence is TGTGCCTGGAATGTGGCCGGGGAGCTGTTTTTT. This translates into CAWNVAGELFF.

The chain uses TRBV5-1 and TRBJ1-2, with 9 bases identical to TRBD1. CDR1 SGHRS and CDR2 YFSETQ come from the germline V gene. The CDR3 is 14 amino acids. J gave up 4 bases and V 4 bases, and 5 bases lay outside the gene matches. CDR3 region: CASSTPGQGYGYTF. The DNA of the CDR3 is TGCGCCAGCAGCACGCCGGGACAGGGCTATGGCTACACCTTC.

This chain joins TRBV29-1 and TRBJ1-1, with D perhaps TRBD1 (5 bases). Trimming shortened V by 5 bases and J by 0 bases, and 10 bases separated the two germline ends. The length of the CDR3 is 13 residues. CDR1 SQVTM and CDR2 ANQGSEA come from the germline V gene. Here the CDR3 reads CSVSWGMNTEAFF. CDR3 in DNA: TGCAGCGTTTCTTGGGGCATGAACACTGAAGCTTTCTTT.